This is a list of T cell receptor beta chains from one sample in a study of PD-1 blockade in classical Hodgkin lymphoma. The method was immunoSEQ multiplex PCR; TCRdb's version includes in-frame clones alone and lacks a portion of them. The table has tens of thousands of clones, about two thirds seen once. The material was peripheral blood mononuclear cells (PBMCs), obtained before the second cycle of nivolumab. These receptors all come from a human donor with classical Hodgkin lymphoma. The conserved cysteine and the conserved F or W are not part of the CDR3 here. Expanded clones are given a class, and other clones once, few, many or no size at all.

v_call	clone_size	cdr3_aa
TRBV29-1	once	SAGGAQGGETQY
TRBV5-4	few	ASSFSGGEGETQY
TRBV30	few	AWSLGGTNQPQH
TRBV6-1	.	ASSESTGGHRVGGTQY
TRBV10-3	.	AIGPLAGQETQY
TRBV30	.	AWRVAGMNTEAF
TRBV5-1	few	ASSLGFTGELF
TRBV5-4	.	ASSPFQRDTEAF
TRBV5-4	.	ASRSQVAGGHNEQF
TRBV7-8	.	ASSLARVNEQF
TRBV7-2	.	ASSSSPGVGAGSTQY
TRBV5-1	.	ASSSTTGKGTNEKLF
TRBV4-3	.	ASSQDAWDTQY
TRBV6-6	.	ASSLTSGGFTDTQY
TRBV5-1	.	ASSQRTAGGWAYEQY
TRBV10-2	.	ASRSPGQGVETQY
TRBV5-6	.	ASSPPDFYTEQY
TRBV28	.	ASSTSSANYGYT
TRBV9	.	ASSPSGGRQF
TRBV10-3	.	AISEAEDRGLDKNIQY
TRBV2	.	ASSGRGEMIFSYNEQF
TRBV27	.	ASSLQGGSYNEQF
TRBV11-1	.	ASSLKQINTGELF
TRBV6-6	once	ATNRDGYT
TRBV28	.	ASSLRGRTGVKETQY
TRBV10-1	.	ASSEVSYEQY
TRBV27	.	ASSSSPDTEAF
TRBV6-1	.	ASIRVSYGYT
TRBV19	.	ASSRTGGVYYEQY
TRBV6-5	.	ASNPRWGGDQPQH
TRBV5-1	medium-sized	ASSPGPGQGGNTIY
TRBV15	.	ATSLGGGPYNEQF
TRBV30	few	AWSEGNQPQH
TRBV10-2	.	ASTSGPFEAF
TRBV27	.	ASSPTRWDSSYNEQF
TRBV6-1	once	ASNRGGGTEAF
TRBV13	few	ASSRGRNGEQF
TRBV4-3	once	ASSRKGRGRETNEQF
TRBV5-4	.	ASSFHQADTQY
TRBV4-1	medium-sized	ASSQEGTSGRWPYEQY
TRBV7-2	.	ASSLQGQGAHEQY
TRBV4-3	.	ASSQSLGGSWYNEQF
TRBV30	.	AWSVKDRGLTNEKLF